The next 19 T cell receptor beta chains were all read from a single sample in a study of Ad26.COV2.S vaccination and SARS-CoV-2 variants. Profiling relied on immunoSEQ multiplex PCR, and the TCRdb table lists in-frame clones only, not all of them. The sample includes hundreds of thousands of clones, more than 70% seen only once; the top ten take about 1.5%. Specified treatment: roughly 18 received Ad26.COV2.S at low or high dose, single or two shots; 5 received placebo; per-sample allocation not given. Collection of the samples took place on day 63 after the first injection of vaccine or placebo. The sample consisted of peripheral blood, taken in a trial of Ad26.COV2.S vaccine versus placebo. The receptors here all came from a person between 18 and 59 years old who received the Ad26.COV2.S COVID-19 vaccine or a placebo.

This chain links TRBV6-5 with TRBJ1-5; D is uncertain. The CDR3 has 11 residues. Trimming left V 7 bases short and J 11 bases short, with 12 bases between. CDR1 is MNHEY, CDR2 SVGAGI, per germline. Written as DNA, the CDR3 is TGTGCCAGCACCACCACAAAGGCCCAGCATTTT. Its protein product is CASTTTKAQHF.

This clone has only a few counts. The chain is built from TRBV21-1 and TRBJ1-1; no DNA check was done on the table's D call, TRBD1. TRBV21-1 is an annotated pseudogene. The CDR3 extends over 15 amino acids. In nucleotides, the CDR3 is TGTGCCAGCAGCCCGAGAGAACAGGGTCCGATTGAAGCTTTCTTT. Translating gives CASSPREQGPIEAFF.

This clone appeared once. The chain combines TRBV7-2 with TRBJ2-2; 7 bases agree with TRBD1. This CDR3 spans 18 amino acids. Germline V lookup: CDR1 SGHTA, CDR2 FQGNSA. The J segment lost 5 bases and the V segment lost 1 base, leaving 13 bases of the junction unmatched. In DNA, the CDR3 is TGTGCCAGCAGCTTAGTATCGACAGGGTGGTTTAAAACCGGGGAGCTGTTTTTT. It translates to CASSLVSTGWFKTGELFF.

The gene calls are TRBV5-1 and TRBJ1-6; no clear D gene. Trimming removed 0 bases at V and 0 bases at J, with 4 bases between. This CDR3 region has 15 residues. The germline gives CDR1 SGHRS, CDR2 YFSETQ. CDR3 region: CASSLGNSYNSPLHF. CDR3 DNA sequence: TGCGCCAGCAGCTTGGGGAACTCCTATAATTCACCCCTCCACTTT.

The chain joins TRBV15 to TRBJ2-1; unclear D gene. Germline values: CDR1 LNHNV, CDR2 YYDKDF (reference sequence). The CDR3 totals 14 residues. The V and J ends lost 2 bases and 8 bases respectively, with 13 bases between them. The CDR3: CATSRQTTPHEQFF. CDR3 DNA sequence: TGTGCCACCAGCAGACAAACCACCCCACATGAGCAGTTCTTC.

The V and J genes are TRBV15 and TRBJ2-4; 11 positions agree with TRBD1. CDR3 size: 15 residues. The V segment lost 4 bases and the J segment 7 bases; nucleotides outside the gene matches: 6. CDR1 is LNHNV, CDR2 YYDKDF, per germline (reference sequence). CDR3 loop: CATSTGTGGPNIQYF. CDR3 sequence (DNA): TGTGCCACCAGCACCGGGACAGGGGGACCCAACATTCAGTACTTC.

The rearrangement joins TRBV6-5 to TRBJ2-1, with 10 bases fitting TRBD1. V was pared by 4 bases and J by 11 bases, with 11 bases of the junction left unmatched. Germline CDR1 reads MNHEY; CDR2 reads SVGAGI. The CDR3 has 15 amino acids. CDR3 coding DNA: TGTGCCAGCAGTTCTCGGGACAGGGGCCTAACTCAGCAGTTCTTC. The encoded protein is CASSSRDRGLTQQFF.

The chain couples TRBV15 to TRBJ2-7; D tentatively reads TRBD1 or TRBD2 (6 bases each). The CDR3 consists of 14 residues. Trimming stripped 2 bases from V and 5 bases from J, with 13 bases between. The germline V gene has CDR1 LNHNV and CDR2 YYDKDF (reference sequence). The CDR3 sequence: CATSRWGAGDEQYF. The CDR3 DNA is TGTGCCACCAGCAGATGGGGGGCCGGGGACGAGCAGTACTTC.

The rearrangement uses TRBV5-1 and TRBJ2-7, with TRBD2 matching over 10 bases. CDR1 and CDR2 from the germline V gene are SGHRS and YFSETQ. CDR3 length: 20 amino acids. The V and J ends lost 3 bases and 1 base, in that order; junction bases with no gene match: 19. This CDR3 is CASSSGPTGASGSVSYEQYF. The CDR3 nucleotides are TGCGCCAGCAGCTCCGGACCGACAGGGGCTAGCGGGAGTGTTTCCTACGAGCAGTACTTC.

In its sample, this clone was seen a few times. The rearrangement links TRBV6-1 to TRBJ1-5; tentatively, D is TRBD1 (5 bases). Trimming took 1 base from V and 9 from J, leaving 13 bases between them. The CDR3 is made up of 14 amino acids. The V gene's germline CDR1 is MNHNS and CDR2 SASEGT. DNA for the CDR3: TGTGCCAGCAGTGAAGGGGGCGACCGAAGGCCCCAGCATTTT. Translation gives CASSEGGDRRPQHF.

V usage is TRBV19 and J usage is TRBJ2-1; D may be TRBD1 (6 bases). Looked up from germline, CDR1 is LNHDA and CDR2 is SQIVND (reference sequence). Between the trimmed V and J ends, which lost 4 bases and 2 bases, there was a span of 12 bases. The CDR3 extends over 15 amino acids. The CDR3 DNA reads TGTGCCAGTAGTAGGGACATCTCAACCTACAATGAGCAGTTCTTC. Translating it yields CASSRDISTYNEQFF. The entire variable domain, with the rest obtained from reference TRBV19 and TRBJ2-1, is as follows: DGGITQSPKYLFRKEGQNVTLSCEQNLNHDAMYWYRQDPGQGLRLIYYSQIVNDFQKGDIAEGYSVSREKKESFPLTVTSAQKNPTAFYLCASSRDISTYNEQFFGPGTRLTVL.

The genes are TRBV7-9 and TRBJ1-4, with no clear D. The CDR3 covers 12 residues. The germline V gene encodes CDR1 SEHNR and CDR2 FQNEAQ (reference sequence). Trimming removed 2 bases from V and 8 bases from J, with 6 bases in between. The CDR3, as DNA: TGTGCCAGCAGCTTACAAGGCGAAAAACTGTTTTTT. It encodes CASSLQGEKLFF.

The rearrangement joins TRBV9 to TRBJ2-1; 10 nucleotides agree with TRBD2. The trim removed 4 bases at V and 6 bases at J, leaving 7 bases unmatched. The CDR3 has 15 amino acids. The germline V gene has CDR1 SGDLS and CDR2 YYNGEE. The CDR3, as DNA: TGTGCCAGCAGCATCAGCGGGGGGGCCGCCAATGAGCAGTTCTTC. Amino acids: CASSISGGAANEQFF.

The chain has TRBV7-9 and TRBJ2-4, with D possibly being TRBD1 or TRBD2 (5 bases each). V gave up 5 bases and J gave up 7 bases, with 18 bases separating them. This CDR3 spans 15 amino acids. The germline gives CDR1 SEHNR, CDR2 FQNEAQ (reference sequence). The DNA of the CDR3 is TGTGCCAGCAGCCCCCAGGGACCGATAGAGAACATTCAGTACTTC. Translation gives CASSPQGPIENIQYF.

The chain is built from TRBV6-2 or TRBV6-3 and TRBJ1-1, with 9 positions matching TRBD1. Germline-derived CDR1 and CDR2 are MNHEY and SVGEGT. The length of the CDR3 is 16 residues. Losses at the gene ends were 0 bases for V and 4 bases for J; bases not matched to a gene: 6. Here the CDR3 reads CASSYSTADRGTEAFF. The CDR3 bases are TGTGCCAGCAGTTACTCGACAGCGGACAGGGGCACTGAAGCTTTCTTT.

The rearrangement links TRBV2 to TRBJ2-3; 8 bases match TRBD2. The CDR3 is 16 amino acids. Germline V gives CDR1 SNHLY, CDR2 FYNNEI. V lost 7 bases to trimming and J lost 4 bases; unmatched junction nucleotides: 13. The CDR3 reads CASTEGGLALPDTQYF. The CDR3 nucleotides are TGTGCCAGCACCGAAGGTGGACTAGCATTACCAGATACGCAGTATTTT.

Only one count was recorded for this clone. The rearrangement links TRBV2 to TRBJ2-1; 8 bases are shared with TRBD1. CDR3 length equals 14 residues. Trimming at V came to 6 bases and at J to 1 base, leaving 2 bases not matched to a gene. Germline CDR1 SNHLY, CDR2 FYNNEI. In DNA form, the CDR3 reads TGTGCCAGCAGAAGACAGGGGTCCTACAATGAGCAGTTCTTC. Translating gives CASRRQGSYNEQFF.

The chain links TRBV6-5 to TRBJ2-7; perhaps D is TRBD1 or TRBD2 (5 bases each). Germline-derived CDR1 and CDR2 are MNHEY and SVGAGI. CDR3 size: 15 residues. With 6 bases removed from V and 2 bases from J, the gap between germline ends came to 17 bases. DNA of the CDR3: TGTGCCAGCAGCCCCCCGGGACGGCGGACCTACGAGCAGTACTTC. As protein: CASSPPGRRTYEQYF.

This chain joins TRBV2 and TRBJ1-5; 9 positions match TRBD1. V shed 4 bases, J shed 2 bases, and the junction held 3 bases outside the gene matches. Germline V gives CDR1 SNHLY, CDR2 FYNNEI. The CDR3 has 15 amino acids. The CDR3 reads CASSGDRAGNQPQHF. CDR3 sequence (DNA): TGTGCCAGCAGTGGGGACAGGGCGGGCAATCAGCCCCAGCATTTT.